The clone carrying this TCR beta chain was counted many times. What it binds is not known. Transcripts of RNA were the source for amplifying TCR beta CDR3 regions. HTBI primers served in a first-round RT-PCR, which a second-round multiplex PCR followed. MiXCR, run by TCRdb on the multiplex PCR reads, gives a single entry per CDR3 protein. Of about 500,000 distinct CDR3 sequences in the sample, about 15% are singletons; the top ten hold 8% to 10%. The data belong to a study of Graves' ophthalmopathy and Graves' hyperthyroidism. The overall study: Peripheral blood sampling preceded any treatment and occurred at initial diagnosis. Study conclusions and caveats: Progression of ophthalmopathy was predicted by the model with roughly 68% sensitivity and about 72% specificity.

Excluded: other autoimmune disease, uncontrolled infection, pregnancy or lactation. Trimming left V 3 bases short and J 5 bases short, with 13 bases between. This CDR3 comprises 15 residues. The TCR was taken from a woman in her thirties with Graves' ophthalmopathy. The chain has TRBV12-3 or TRBV12-4 and TRBJ2-2; TRBD1 or TRBD2 may be the D gene (6 bases each). Sample: blood. CDR3 nucleotides: TGTGCCAGCAGTTTTCGGGGGCGTTGGACCGGGGAGCTGTTTTTT. As protein: CASSFRGRWTGELFF.